These 7 T cell receptor beta chains originate from one sample sequenced in a study of vaccination effects on CD4 cells after COVID-19. Before any sequencing was done, the ViraFEST assay used viral peptide pools to expand antigen-specific CD4+ T cells. The authors isolated CD4+ T cells after roughly eleven days of culture. Among the vaccine recipients, none had a prior SARS-CoV-2 infection, and nucleocapsid antibodies were negative. These TCRs are of unknown antigen specificity. TCRdb's copy holds only in-frame clones and misses some; the assay was immunoSEQ multiplex PCR. The repertoire holds about 24,000 clones, with around two thirds as singletons. The sample here was CD4+ T cells from PBMCs cultured with HCoV-OC43 spike peptides, taken before COVID-19 vaccination. Subset here: HCoV-OC43 spike overlapping peptide pool stimulation. Receptors originate from a human donor who received a COVID-19 vaccine.

This sequence joins TRBV6-5 and TRBJ1-4; D gene uncertain. The V and J ends lost 2 bases and 8 bases respectively, with 15 bases between them. This CDR3 comprises 15 residues. From germline, CDR1 is MNHEY and CDR2 SVGAGI. For the CDR3, the DNA is TGTGCCAGCAGTTACCGGGGAGGGTTAGGGGAAAAACTGTTTTTT. It yields the protein CASSYRGGLGEKLFF.

The chain has TRBV9 and TRBJ1-2; no clear D gene. Germline assignment: CDR1 SGDLS and CDR2 YYNGEE. CDR3 size: 14 residues. Trimming stripped 1 base from V and 2 bases from J, with 9 bases between. Here the CDR3 reads CASSVMRANYGYTF. The CDR3, as DNA: TGTGCCAGCAGCGTAATGAGAGCCAACTATGGCTACACCTTC.

This chain links TRBV7-8 with TRBJ2-1; no definite D call. This CDR3 comprises 13 residues. CDR1 is SGHVS, CDR2 FQNEAQ, per germline. V lost 1 base and J lost 5, with 6 bases in between. The CDR3 is CASSLGRHNEQFF. CDR3 DNA: TGTGCCAGCAGCTTAGGACGACACAATGAGCAGTTCTTC.

The chain has TRBV7-9 and TRBJ2-5; TRBD2 matches 8 bases. Trimming removed 7 bases from V and 2 bases from J; junction bases left unmatched: 6. The CDR3 runs 14 residues. Germline lookup yields CDR1 SEHNR and CDR2 FQNEAQ (reference sequence). This chain's CDR3 is CASTLGGGQETQYF. CDR3 DNA: TGTGCCAGCACCCTCGGGGGGGGACAAGAGACCCAGTACTTC.

This sequence joins TRBV3-1 (or the pseudogene TRBV3-2) and TRBJ1-2, with a weak D call TRBD1 (6 bases). Trimming removed 4 bases at V and 6 bases at J, with 9 bases between. Germline loops: CDR1 LGHDT, CDR2 YNNKEL (reference sequence). The CDR3 runs 12 residues. The CDR3 DNA reads TGTGCCAGCAGCCTGAGGGGGGATGGCTACACCTTC. Its protein product is CASSLRGDGYTF.

DNA for the CDR3: TGTGCCAGCAGCCAAGCGGGTACAGGGATTAGAGGAAACACCATATATTTT. This translates into CASSQAGTGIRGNTIYF. The J gene is TRBJ1-3, the V gene TRBV3-1 (or the pseudogene TRBV3-2); D may be TRBD1 (6 bases). The CDR3 is made up of 17 amino acids. Germline V gives CDR1 LGHDT, CDR2 YNNKEL (reference sequence). The V gene lost 1 base and the J gene lost 4 bases, with 17 bases spanning the gap.

The chain carries TRBV6-1 and TRBJ1-2, with 7 bases lining up with TRBD1. Trimming cost V 5 bases and J 6 bases; bases outside gene matches: 6. The CDR3 totals 13 residues. Germline lookup yields CDR1 MNHNS and CDR2 SASEGT. The CDR3 coding sequence is TGTGCCAGCAGTCTAATCGGGACAGATGGCTACACCTTC. It specifies CASSLIGTDGYTF.